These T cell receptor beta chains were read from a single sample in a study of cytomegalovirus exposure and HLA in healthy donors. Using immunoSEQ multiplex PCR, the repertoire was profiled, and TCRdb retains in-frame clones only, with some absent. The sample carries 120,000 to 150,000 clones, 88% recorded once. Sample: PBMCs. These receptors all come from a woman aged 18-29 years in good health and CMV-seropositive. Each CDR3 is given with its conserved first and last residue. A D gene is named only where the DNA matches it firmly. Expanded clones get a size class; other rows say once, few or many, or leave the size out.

cdr3_nt: TGTGCCAGCAGCTCAAGCGGCTCCTATAATTCACCCCTCCACTTT
cdr3_aa: CASSSSGSYNSPLHF
j_call: TRBJ1-6
clone_size: .
d_call: .
v_call: TRBV7-2

cdr3_nt: TGTGCCAGCAGCCTTAGCGGGGGTCCTCCGCCCACAGATACGCAGTATTTT
cdr3_aa: CASSLSGGPPPTDTQYF
j_call: TRBJ2-3
clone_size: .
d_call: TRBD2
v_call: TRBV7-3

cdr3_nt: TGTGCCACCAGCAGAGATCCCCGAGGGGGCTCTGAAGCTTTCTTT
cdr3_aa: CATSRDPRGGSEAFF
j_call: TRBJ1-1
clone_size: .
d_call: TRBD1
v_call: TRBV15

cdr3_nt: TGTGCCAGCTCACAACTGACAGGGCAGAACACTGAAGCTTTCTTT
cdr3_aa: CASSQLTGQNTEAFF
j_call: TRBJ1-1
clone_size: .
d_call: TRBD1
v_call: TRBV18

cdr3_nt: TGCGCCAGCAGTGAGCGGGAGACATCCTACGAGCAGTACTTC
cdr3_aa: CASSERETSYEQYF
j_call: TRBJ2-7
clone_size: .
d_call: .
v_call: TRBV10-2

cdr3_nt: TGTGCCAGCAGCGTTGGGGCAGAAAACATTCAGTACTTC
cdr3_aa: CASSVGAENIQYF
j_call: TRBJ2-4
clone_size: .
d_call: .
v_call: TRBV5-5

cdr3_nt: TGTGCCAGCAGCAAGGTCGGGAGGGAGGGGTTGAGGCCCCAGCATTTT
cdr3_aa: CASSKVGREGLRPQHF
j_call: TRBJ1-5
clone_size: .
d_call: .
v_call: TRBV5-8

cdr3_nt: TGTGCCAGCAGTGGAACTAGGTATGAGCAGTTCTTC
cdr3_aa: CASSGTRYEQFF
j_call: TRBJ2-1
clone_size: .
d_call: .
v_call: TRBV2

cdr3_nt: TGCGCCAGCAGCTTGTCGACTAGCGGGGGTCTTAATGAGCAGTTCTTC
cdr3_aa: CASSLSTSGGLNEQFF
j_call: TRBJ2-1
clone_size: .
d_call: TRBD2
v_call: TRBV5-1

cdr3_nt: TGTGCCAGCAGCTTGGGGGCGTTGAACACTGAAGCTTTCTTT
cdr3_aa: CASSLGALNTEAFF
j_call: TRBJ1-1
clone_size: .
d_call: .
v_call: TRBV7-9

cdr3_nt: TGTGCCAGCTCACCACCCCGGGACACAAAGACCCAGTACTTC
cdr3_aa: CASSPPRDTKTQYF
j_call: TRBJ2-5
clone_size: few
d_call: .
v_call: TRBV18

cdr3_nt: TGTGCCATCAGTGAGTCGGGACTAGCGGGCACCGGGGAGCTGTTTTTT
cdr3_aa: CAISESGLAGTGELFF
j_call: TRBJ2-2
clone_size: .
d_call: TRBD2
v_call: TRBV10-3

cdr3_nt: TGTGCCAGCAGTTACCTGGGACAGAACACTGAAGCTTTCTTT
cdr3_aa: CASSYLGQNTEAFF
j_call: TRBJ1-1
clone_size: .
d_call: .
v_call: TRBV6-5

cdr3_nt: TGTGCCAGCAGCTCCGGACGGACAACCTATGGCTACACCTTC
cdr3_aa: CASSSGRTTYGYTF
j_call: TRBJ1-2
clone_size: .
d_call: .
v_call: TRBV7-9

cdr3_nt: TGTGCCAGCAGTTACGAGCAGGGGACTAATTCACCCCTCCACTTT
cdr3_aa: CASSYEQGTNSPLHF
j_call: TRBJ1-6
clone_size: .
d_call: .
v_call: TRBV6-5

cdr3_nt: TGCGCCAGCAGCCTAGGACTAGCGGGGGCCAACTACGAGCAGTACTTC
cdr3_aa: CASSLGLAGANYEQYF
j_call: TRBJ2-7
clone_size: .
d_call: TRBD2
v_call: TRBV5-1

cdr3_nt: TGTGCCAGTAGTGTCCAGGTCCCCGGGGAGCTGTTTTTT
cdr3_aa: CASSVQVPGELFF
j_call: TRBJ2-2
clone_size: .
d_call: .
v_call: TRBV19

cdr3_nt: TGTGCCAGTAGAAAAACAGGAGAGGAAAATGGCTACACCTTC
cdr3_aa: CASRKTGEENGYTF
j_call: TRBJ1-2
clone_size: .
d_call: .
v_call: TRBV19

cdr3_nt: TGCGCCAGCAGCTTGGAGATAGCGGGCTACAATGAGCAGTTCTTC
cdr3_aa: CASSLEIAGYNEQFF
j_call: TRBJ2-1
clone_size: .
d_call: TRBD2
v_call: TRBV5-1

cdr3_nt: TGTGCCAGCAGCTTGCTTGCGGGAGCTCAAGGTGTGTACGAGCAGTACTTC
cdr3_aa: CASSLLAGAQGVYEQYF
j_call: TRBJ2-7
clone_size: .
d_call: TRBD2
v_call: TRBV5-4